This T cell receptor beta chain was found in a study of T cell responses to AZD1222 COVID-19 vaccine. Study outcomes and limitations: Only a handful of people who got AZD1222 tested seropositive at baseline. The sample set comprised mostly white British donors with more females, and clonal diversity was possibly underestimated. Variant regions that are unmutated are reportedly the target of nearly half of spike-specific TCRs. The study sampled repertoires only after the peak T cell response.

Comment on this clone: Antigen specificity is unknown.

This CDR3 is built from 16 residues. The germline CDR1 and CDR2 sequences are MDHEN and SYDVKM. The V gene end was trimmed by 6 bases and the J gene end by 5 bases; junction bases not matched to a gene: 8. Here immunoSEQ multiplex PCR was the method, and the copy in TCRdb shows in-frame clones only, minus some. In the table there are 97,000 or so clones, 70% to 90% of which are singletons. This sequence joins TRBV28 and TRBJ2-2, with 11 bases matching TRBD1. The sequencing here drew on peripheral blood, taken on day 0 of AZD1222 vaccination. The receptor was isolated from an adult in good health. As DNA, the CDR3 is TGTGCCAGCAGCCGCCCGGGACAGGGGGATACCGGGGAGCTGTTTTTT. The encoded protein is CASSRPGQGDTGELFF. The full variable domain, its missing parts supplied by reference TRBV28 and TRBJ2-2, is DVKVTQSSRYLVKRTGEKVFLECVQDMDHENMFWYRQDPGLGLRLIYFSYDVKMKEKGDIPEGYSVSREKKERFSLILESASTNQTSMYLCASSRPGQGDTGELFFGEGSRLTVL.